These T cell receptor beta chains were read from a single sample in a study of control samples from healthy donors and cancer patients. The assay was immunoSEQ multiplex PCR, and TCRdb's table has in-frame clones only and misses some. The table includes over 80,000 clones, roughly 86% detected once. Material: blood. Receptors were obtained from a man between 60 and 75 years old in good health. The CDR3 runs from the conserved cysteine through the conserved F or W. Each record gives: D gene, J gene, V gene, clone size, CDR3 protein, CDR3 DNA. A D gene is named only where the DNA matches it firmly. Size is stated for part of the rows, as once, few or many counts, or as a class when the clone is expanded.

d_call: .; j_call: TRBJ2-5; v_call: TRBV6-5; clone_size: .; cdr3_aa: CASSYSGGRETQYF; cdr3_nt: TGTGCCAGCAGTTACTCGGGGGGCAGAGAGACCCAGTACTTC
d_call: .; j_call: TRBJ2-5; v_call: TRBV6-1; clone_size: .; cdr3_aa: CASSDETQYF; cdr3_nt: TGTGCCAGCAGTGATGAGACCCAGTACTTC
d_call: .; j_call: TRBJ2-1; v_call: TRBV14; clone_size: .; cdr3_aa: CASSQVPYNEQFF; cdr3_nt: TGTGCCAGCAGCCAAGTACCGTACAATGAGCAGTTCTTC
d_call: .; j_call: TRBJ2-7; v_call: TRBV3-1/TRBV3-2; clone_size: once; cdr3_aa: CASSQDPRTTTTYEQYF; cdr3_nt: TGTGCCAGCAGCCAAGATCCACGGACTACCACCACCTACGAGCAGTACTTC
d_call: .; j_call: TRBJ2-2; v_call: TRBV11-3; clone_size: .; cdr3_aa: CASSLARGTGELFF; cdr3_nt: TGTGCCAGCAGCTTAGCCCGGGGGACCGGGGAGCTGTTTTTT
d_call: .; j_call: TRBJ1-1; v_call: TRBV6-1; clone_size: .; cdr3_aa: CASSEGRRAEAFF; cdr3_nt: TGTGCCAGCAGTGAAGGGCGCAGGGCTGAAGCTTTCTTT
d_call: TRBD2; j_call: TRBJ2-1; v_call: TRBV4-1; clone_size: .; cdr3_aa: CASSQDELAGGYNEQFF; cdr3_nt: TGCGCCAGCAGCCAAGACGAACTAGCGGGGGGATACAATGAGCAGTTCTTC
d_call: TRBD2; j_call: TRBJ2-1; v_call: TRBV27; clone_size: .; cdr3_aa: CASGLSPSGKGDEQFF; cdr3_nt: TGTGCCAGCGGTTTATCTCCTAGCGGGAAGGGTGATGAGCAGTTCTTC
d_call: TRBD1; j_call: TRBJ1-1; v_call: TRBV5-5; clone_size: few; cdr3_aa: CASSRGGSRGPVTEAFF; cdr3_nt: TGTGCCAGCAGTCGGGGTGGGAGCAGGGGGCCCGTCACTGAAGCTTTCTTT
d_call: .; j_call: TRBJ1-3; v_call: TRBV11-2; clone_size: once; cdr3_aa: CASSFLSGNTIYF; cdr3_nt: TGTGCCAGCAGCTTTTTGTCTGGAAACACCATATATTTT
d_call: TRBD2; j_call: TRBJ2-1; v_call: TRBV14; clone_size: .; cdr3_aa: CASSPVSSGTPYNEQFF; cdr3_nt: TGTGCCAGCAGCCCTGTTAGTAGCGGGACCCCTTACAATGAGCAGTTCTTC
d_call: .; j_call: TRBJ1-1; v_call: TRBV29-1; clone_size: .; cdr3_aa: CSMARDGNTEAFF; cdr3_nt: TGCAGCATGGCCAGGGATGGGAACACTGAAGCTTTCTTT